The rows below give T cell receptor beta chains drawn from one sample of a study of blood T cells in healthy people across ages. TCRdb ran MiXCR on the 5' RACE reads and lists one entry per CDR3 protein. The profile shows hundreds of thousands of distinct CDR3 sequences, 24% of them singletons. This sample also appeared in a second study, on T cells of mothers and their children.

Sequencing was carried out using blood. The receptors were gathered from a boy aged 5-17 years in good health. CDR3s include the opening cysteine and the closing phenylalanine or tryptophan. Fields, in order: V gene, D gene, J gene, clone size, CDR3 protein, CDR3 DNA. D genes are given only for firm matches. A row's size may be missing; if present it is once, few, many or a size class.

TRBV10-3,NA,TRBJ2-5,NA,CAISSSDQETQYF,TGTGCCATCAGTTCTAGCGACCAAGAGACCCAGTACTTC
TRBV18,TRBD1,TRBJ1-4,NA,CASSPPVPGGKTNEKLFF,TGTGCCAGCTCACCACCGGTCCCAGGGGGGAAGACTAATGAAAAACTGTTTTTT
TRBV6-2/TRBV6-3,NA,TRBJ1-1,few,CASSYSMITAGSRTEAFF,TGTGCCAGCAGTTACTCGATGATAACAGCAGGCTCTCGCACTGAAGCTTTCTTT
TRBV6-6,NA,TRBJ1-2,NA,CASSYTGSYGYTF,TGTGCCAGCAGTTATACAGGGAGCTATGGCTACACCTTC
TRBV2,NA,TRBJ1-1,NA,CASLGNTEAFF,TGTGCCAGCCTCGGGAACACTGAAGCTTTCTTT
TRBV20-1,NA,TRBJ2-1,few,CSPGGGTHNEQFF,TGCAGTCCCGGCGGAGGCACACACAATGAGCAGTTCTTC
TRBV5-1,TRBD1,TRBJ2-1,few,CASSYPGQGAESSYNEQFF,TGCGCCAGCAGCTACCCGGGACAGGGGGCAGAAAGCTCCTACAATGAGCAGTTCTTC
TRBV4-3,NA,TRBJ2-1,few,CASSSSQAIYNEQFF,TGCGCCAGCAGCTCCTCACAGGCCATCTACAATGAGCAGTTCTTC
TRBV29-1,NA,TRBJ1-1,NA,CSVKDWSDEAFF,TGCAGCGTCAAGGACTGGTCTGATGAAGCTTTCTTT
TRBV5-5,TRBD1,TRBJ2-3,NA,CASSPEGAGGTDTQYF,TGTGCCAGCAGCCCCGAGGGGGCAGGGGGCACAGATACGCAGTATTTT
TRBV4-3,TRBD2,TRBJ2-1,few,CASSQGIPIAGETYNEQFF,TGCGCCAGCAGCCAAGGAATCCCAATAGCGGGAGAGACCTACAATGAGCAGTTCTTC
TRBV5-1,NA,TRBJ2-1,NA,CASSLDQGYNEQFF,TGCGCCAGCAGCTTGGACCAGGGATACAATGAGCAGTTCTTC
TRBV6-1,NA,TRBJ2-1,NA,CASSEWVGEQFF,TGTGCCAGCAGTGAATGGGTCGGTGAGCAGTTCTTC
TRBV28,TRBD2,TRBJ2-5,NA,CASSSPGTSGRKQETQYF,TGTGCCAGCAGTTCCCCCGGGACTAGCGGGAGAAAACAAGAGACCCAGTACTTC